This TCR beta chain was observed in a study of blood T cell repertoires in COVID-19 (dated by TCRdb to 2018 to 2020). The study in broad terms: Samples from collaborators originated in the United States, Italy and Spain and spanned both the acute and convalescent phases of COVID-19. The material from the prospective study consisted of cDNA or gDNA derived from T cells, B-cell-depleted T cells, or PBMCs. Where available, HLA class I and class II types were obtained from metadata supplied by the sample provider rather than from assay-based typing. A freely available public database, intended as a resource for researchers studying the immune response to SARS-CoV-2, is where the repertoires were released. The dataset comprised deeply sampled blood TCRbeta repertoires from subjects exposed to, actively infected with, or recovered from COVID-19. The samples were drawn from two sources: the first 160 participants of the ongoing ImmuneRACE study, and 1,200 or so subjects contributed by 6 global collaborators. Sample metadata almost always included a de-identified subject ID, COVID-19 status, age in years and sex.

Each collaborating institution followed its own protocols to collect whole blood in K2EDTA tubes. For TCRbeta analysis, collaborators shipped samples as frozen whole blood, isolated PBMCs, or DNA extracted from either of those sample types. TCRbeta CDR3 regions were amplified from genomic DNA by means of the immunoSEQ Assay, a bias-controlled multiplex PCR. Regarding the original processing steps: Nucleated cell counts per sample were estimated from amplification of reference gene primers within the assay. Sequence reads were collapsed and filtered to measure the absolute abundance of every unique TCRbeta CDR3 rearrangement. Productive Simpson clonality was computed per sample as the square root of Simpson's diversity index over productive rearrangements. TCRdb retrieved this table from immuneACCESS and kept in-frame rearrangements only. Not all clones are present; in checked studies, unresolved V genes account for under half, and no reason is known for the remainder. Clone size and the V and J calls come from that table; the DNA yielded D and trimming. The sample profile shows tens of thousands of clones; almost 90% of them were found once. 13% to 15% of the sample rests with the top ten.

V sheds 2 bases and J sheds 1 base, leaving 6 bases between their ends. The CDR3 sequence holds 13 residues, the cysteine and phenylalanine included. CDR3 DNA only is kept here, 39 bases in frame from base 1. CDR1 and CDR2 are read off the germline V gene as SGHTA and FQGNSA. As for this clone: Its antigen target is currently unknown. Base qualities are missing; no much larger clone stands one base away.

General study outcomes and caveats: The amount of clinical and demographic metadata varied by source and participant and was provided uncurated.

Rearrangement joined TRBV7-2 to TRBJ2-7; the D segment cannot be called with confidence. The sequenced sample consisted of peripheral blood. The TCR originated in a human donor with active COVID-19. The donor label of this sample is uncertain. The DNA is TGTGCCAGCAGCTTACCCTCTTCCTACGAGCAGTACTTC. The resulting protein is CASSLPSSYEQYF.